The 21 T cell receptor beta chains presented below share a single source sample, sequenced in a study of T cells in Graves' hyperthyroidism and ophthalmopathy. Researchers amplified the TCR beta CDR3 regions from RNA transcripts. RT-PCR in the first round (using the HTBI primer set) targeted the TCR CDR3. Using its own MiXCR run on the multiplex PCR reads, TCRdb lists one record per CDR3 protein. The sample lists 750,000 to 900,000 distinct CDR3 sequences, 38% occurring once. Sequenced sample: blood. The receptors come from a man between 18 and 35 years old with Graves' hyperthyroidism.

The table lists this clonotype with a few counts. The CDR3 protein is CASTDSGSVNEQYF. The CDR3 DNA reads as TGTGCCAGCACTGATAGCGGGAGCGTCAACGAGCAGTACTTC. This chain uses TRBV6-5 with TRBJ2-7; TRBD2 agrees at 9 bases. The CDR3 has 14 amino acids. Trimming took 7 bases from V and 5 from J; bases not matched to a gene: 9. Germline assignment: CDR1 MNHEY and CDR2 SVGAGI.

On this clonotype: The junction departs from germline at one end; a sequencing error may be responsible. This rearrangement joins TRBV4-1 to TRBJ1-2; 7 bases are a match to TRBD1. CDR3 size: 12 residues. Germline V CDR1 and CDR2: MGHRA, YSYEKL. This CDR3 is CASSQEGGGYTF. CDR3 DNA sequence: TGTGCCAGCAGCCAAGAAGGGGGCGGCTACACCTTC.

The V call is TRBV19, the J call TRBJ2-6, with 8 bases lining up with TRBD2. V gave up 4 bases and J gave up 8 bases; unmatched junction bases: 13. The CDR3 has 17 residues. Per the germline V gene, CDR1 is LNHDA and CDR2 is SQIVND (reference sequence). The CDR3 DNA reads TGTGCCAGTAGTAGGCGGGGGGCGGACGGACCTACCAACGTCCTGACTTTC. Protein: CASSRRGADGPTNVLTF.

Note on this clonotype: A much larger clone differs by one base, so this may be a read error. CDR3 in DNA: TGTGCCGGCAGCGATCCCGGGGACCCGTTAGCCAGCTACACCTTC. The encoded protein is CAGSDPGDPLASYTF. This chain links TRBV9 with TRBJ1-2; tentatively, D is TRBD1 (5 bases). The germline V gene encodes CDR1 SGDLS and CDR2 YYNGEE. This CDR3 region has 15 residues.

V gene TRBV6-5 combines with J gene TRBJ2-2; 8 bases fit TRBD2. V was pared by 5 bases and J by 6 bases, with 5 bases of the junction left unmatched. Germline CDR1 is MNHEY and CDR2 is SVGAGI. The CDR3 is made up of 14 amino acids. The CDR3 sequence: CASSPSGGAGELFF. The CDR3, as DNA: TGTGCCAGCAGTCCAAGCGGGGGCGCCGGGGAGCTGTTTTTT.

Remarks on this clonotype: One junction end does not reproduce the germline sequence, and a read error may be involved. The genes are TRBV10-3 and TRBJ2-5, with D maybe TRBD2 (5 bases). This CDR3 has 14 residues. The germline CDR1 and CDR2 sequences are ENHRY and SYGVKD. The CDR3 protein is CASSLLDSQETQYF. CDR3 sequence (DNA): TGTGCCAGCAGTTTACTAGACTCACAAGAGACCCAGTACTTC.

Details on this clonotype: It may be a read error: a sequence one base away is much more abundant. The rearrangement links TRBV7-2 to TRBJ2-7, with 11 bases matching TRBD1. CDR1 is SGHTA and CDR2 is FQGNSA in the germline V gene. The CDR3 consists of 15 residues. Here the CDR3 reads CASSLRTGGSYQQYF. CDR3 DNA sequence: TGTGCCAGCAGCTTACGGACAGGGGGCTCCTACCAGCAGTACTTC.

As concerns this clonotype: The CDR3 does not close with the conserved phenylalanine or tryptophan, likely indicating a read error. The DNA is left out, because the CDR3 cannot be placed on it with certainty; the CDR3 is given as TCRdb lists it. The J gene is TRBJ2-7, the V gene TRBV7-9. The CDR3 numbers 8 amino acids, ends counted. Germline assignment: CDR1 SEHNR and CDR2 FQNEAQ (reference sequence). The CDR3 protein is CASSLEGL.

Note on this clonotype: At one of its ends the junction is not consistent with the germline gene, which may arise from a read error. The V and J genes are TRBV15 and TRBJ2-7, with D perhaps TRBD1 or TRBD2 (5 bases each). Germline CDR1 reads LNHNV; CDR2 reads YYDKDF (reference sequence). The CDR3 is 14 residues long. As DNA, the CDR3 is TGCGCCAGCAGCCCCCGGGACCCTTCCTACGAGCAGTACTTC. Encoded protein: CASSPRDPSYEQYF.

This CDR3 is CASMGPDRGETGELFF. CDR3 nucleotide sequence: TGTGCCAGCATGGGGCCGGACAGGGGGGAAACCGGGGAGCTGTTTTTT. The V call is TRBV2, the J call TRBJ2-2, with 10 bases that match TRBD1. Germline V gene sequence: CDR1 SNHLY, CDR2 FYNNEI. This CDR3 is built from 16 residues. V shed 7 bases, J shed 5 bases, and the junction held 10 bases outside the gene matches.

This clonotype was observed a few times. This chain uses TRBV24-1 with TRBJ1-3, with 8 bases aligning to TRBD1. This CDR3 comprises 16 residues. Germline V gene sequence: CDR1 KGHDR, CDR2 SFDVKD. J was trimmed by 3 bases and V by 4 bases; bases with no gene match: 7. The CDR3 nucleotides are TGTGCCACCAGTGACCTCCAGGGGGCACATGGAAACACCATATATTTT. It specifies CATSDLQGAHGNTIYF.

This clonotype came up many times. The chain couples TRBV7-8 to TRBJ1-1, with D uncertain. Germline V gives CDR1 SGHVS, CDR2 FQNEAQ. The germline V and J ends were trimmed by 1 base and 6 bases, with 6 bases remaining between them. This CDR3 spans 12 amino acids. In nucleotides, the CDR3 is TGTGCCAGCAGCTTAGTTTTAGCTGAAGCTTTCTTT. This encodes CASSLVLAEAFF. The full variable domain, rest sourced from reference TRBV7-8 and TRBJ1-1, is GAGVSQSPRYKVAKRGQDVALRCDPISGHVSLFWYQQALGQGPEFLTYFQNEAQLDKSGLPSDRFFAERPEGSVSTLKIQRTQQEDSAVYLCASSLVLAEAFFGQGTRLTVV.

The gene calls are TRBV13 and TRBJ2-5; D is possibly TRBD1 (6 bases). V dropped 6 bases and J dropped 5 bases, with 19 bases sitting between them. Looked up from germline, CDR1 is PRHDT and CDR2 is FYEKMQ (reference sequence). The CDR3 covers 15 residues. The CDR3 nucleotides read TGTGCCAGCAGTGGGAGAAACAGGGCCGGCGAGACCCAGTACTTC. Protein product: CASSGRNRAGETQYF.

This clonotype was observed at least ten times. The gene calls are TRBV10-2 and TRBJ1-6; D might be TRBD1 (6 bases). The germline V gene has CDR1 WSHSY and CDR2 SAAADI. The CDR3 spans 14 residues. The V and J ends lost 9 bases and 14 bases respectively, with 23 bases between them. The CDR3 DNA reads TGCGCCAGTCTCCCCCAGGGGTCGGGAATGGCCCTCCACTTT. Translating gives CASLPQGSGMALHF.

With regard to this clonotype: It may be a read error: a sequence one base away is much more abundant. Here the CDR3 DNA reads TGTGCCAGCAGTGAATGGTCACCCCTCCACTTT. It specifies CASSEWSPLHF. This rearrangement joins TRBV6-9 to TRBJ1-6; no definite D call. Trimming cost V 5 bases and J 10 bases, with 6 bases left between them. The CDR3 is 11 amino acids. CDR1 and CDR2 (germline): MNHGY, SVAAGI.

This rearrangement joins TRBV25-1 to TRBJ2-6, with TRBD2 identical over 7 bases. Trimming removed 11 bases from V and 1 base from J; junction bases left unmatched: 14. The CDR3 length is 17 residues. In germline, CDR1 is MGHDK, CDR2 SYGVNS. CDR3 region: CASGAGRWMSGANVLTF. CDR3 nucleotides: TGTGCCTCGGGAGCGGGACGGTGGATGTCTGGGGCCAACGTCCTGACTTTC.

At least ten counts were recorded for this clonotype. J is TRBJ1-3 and V is TRBV19; D is undetermined. The germline V and J ends were trimmed by 8 bases and 0 bases, with 14 bases remaining between them. This CDR3 is built from 15 residues. Per germline, CDR1 LNHDA and CDR2 SQIVND (reference sequence). CDR3 loop: CASEEVGSSGNTIYF. CDR3 DNA sequence: TGTGCCAGTGAGGAGGTCGGAAGCTCTGGAAACACCATATATTTT.

This clonotype was counted a few times. This chain connects TRBV19 to TRBJ1-5, with D unclear. This CDR3 is 17 amino acids long. Per the germline V gene, CDR1 is LNHDA and CDR2 is SQIVND (reference sequence). Trimming stripped 6 bases from V and 0 bases from J, with 18 bases between. CDR3: CASRGLNSRYSNQPQHF. The CDR3 DNA reads as TGTGCCAGTAGGGGCCTCAACAGCCGTTATAGCAATCAGCCCCAGCATTTT.

This clonotype appeared many times. The V and J genes are TRBV19 and TRBJ1-6; D unresolved. The V gene lost 2 bases and the J gene lost 6 bases, with 8 bases spanning the gap. The CDR3 has 14 amino acids. The germline V gene has CDR1 LNHDA and CDR2 SQIVND (reference sequence). In DNA, the CDR3 is TGTGCCAGTAGTATAAGGGAGGCTAATTCACCCCTCCACTTT. Its translation is CASSIREANSPLHF.

Points on this clonotype: A much larger clone lies a single base off, so this may be a read error. The rearrangement joins TRBV11-2 to TRBJ1-3; no clear D gene. The germline gives CDR1 SGHAT, CDR2 FQNNGV. The CDR3 length is 13 residues. The V and J ends lost 3 bases and 4 bases respectively, with 7 bases between them. The CDR3 sequence: CASSLGWGNTIYF. CDR3 nucleotide sequence: TGTGCCAGCAGCTTGGGGTGGGGAAACACCATATATTTT.

This clonotype was recorded many times. This chain uses TRBV6-5 with TRBJ2-5; no reliable D call. V was shortened by 6 bases and J by 1 base, with 12 bases between the two germline ends. The CDR3 totals 14 residues. Germline-derived CDR1 and CDR2 are MNHEY and SVGAGI. CDR3 amino acids: CASSLSLAQETQYF. CDR3 DNA sequence: TGTGCCAGCAGCCTGAGTTTAGCCCAAGAGACCCAGTACTTC.